What follows are 9 T cell receptor beta chains derived from one specimen sequenced in a study of T cell repertoires in cytomegalovirus infection. These receptors have no identified antigens. In TCRdb, the reads were re-called with MiXCR into one record per CDR3 protein. The top ten clones hold roughly an eighth of a sample with roughly 920,000 distinct CDR3 sequences, under 40% of them seen once. The source material was cultured CD8+ T cells from PBMCs, sampled from culture after CMV antigen stimulation. These receptors all stem from a human donor in good health (CMV status not recorded). Some clones in this sample may be carry-over from other donors' samples.

This sequence joins TRBV12-3 or TRBV12-4 and TRBJ2-5, with no clear D. This CDR3 contains 14 residues. The V gene lost 1 base and the J gene lost 1 base, with 7 bases spanning the gap. CDR3 sequence reads: CASSLDDTQETQYF. The CDR3 DNA sequence: TGTGCCAGCAGTTTAGATGACACCCAAGAGACCCAGTACTTC.

The J gene is TRBJ2-7, the V gene TRBV7-8; no definite D call. V lost 1 base and J lost 3, with 13 bases in between. Germline V lookup: CDR1 SGHVS, CDR2 FQNEAQ. The CDR3 totals 15 residues. The CDR3 DNA sequence: TGTGCCAGCAGCTTAGGATACGGGCCCGGCTACGAGCAGTACTTC. Encoded protein: CASSLGYGPGYEQYF.

The rearrangement uses TRBV6-2 or TRBV6-3 and TRBJ2-3; 7 bases line up with TRBD2. V shed 2 bases, J shed 4 bases, and the junction held 12 bases outside the gene matches. Germline CDR1 is MNHEY and CDR2 is SVGEGT. The CDR3 extends over 17 amino acids. The DNA of the CDR3 is TGTGCCAGCAGTTACGGGGGGGTACACCTTTTGGCAGATACGCAGTATTTT. As protein: CASSYGGVHLLADTQYF.

This clonotype was found a few times. V is TRBV10-3 and J is TRBJ2-2, with no clear D. V lost 11 bases and J lost 2, with 9 bases in between. Germline CDR1 ENHRY, CDR2 SYGVKD. CDR3 length: 12 residues. DNA of the CDR3: TGTGCCGCAACCCCCAACACCGGGGAGCTGTTTTTT. It is translated as CAATPNTGELFF.

The chain carries TRBV7-9 and TRBJ2-1; D is unresolved. V lost 1 base and J lost 7, with 11 bases in between. CDR1 and CDR2 from the germline V gene are SEHNR and FQNEAQ (reference sequence). The CDR3 runs to 14 residues. CDR3: CASSLDFGVNEQFF. As DNA, the CDR3 is TGTGCCAGCAGCTTAGACTTTGGGGTTAATGAGCAGTTCTTC.

In its sample, this clonotype was seen a few times. This chain connects TRBV7-9 to TRBJ2-1; perhaps TRBD1 as D (6 bases). This CDR3 spans 13 amino acids. Trimming removed 10 bases at V and 12 bases at J, with 22 bases between. Germline CDR1 SEHNR, CDR2 FQNEAQ (reference sequence). In DNA, the CDR3 is TGTGCCACTACGTCAGGGGACCATAGTAGGCAGTTCTTC. Translated, it gives CATTSGDHSRQFF.

The rearrangement uses TRBV4-2 and TRBJ1-2; 11 bases are a match to TRBD1. J gave up 6 bases and V 1 base, and 4 bases lay outside the gene matches. The CDR3 runs to 15 residues. Per the germline V gene, CDR1 is LGHNA and CDR2 is YNFKEQ. CDR3 DNA: TGTGCCAGCAGCCAAGGGACAGGGGGCGCAAATGGCTACACCTTC. The encoded protein is CASSQGTGGANGYTF.

V gene TRBV5-4 combines with J gene TRBJ1-1, with TRBD1 as a possible D gene (5 bases). Germline CDR1 SGHNT, CDR2 YYREEE (reference sequence). V was trimmed by 0 bases and J by 1 base, leaving 13 bases between them. CDR3 size: 16 residues. The CDR3 nucleotides read TGTGCCAGCAGCTTGGCCGGTCAAGGGGAGAACACTGAAGCTTTCTTT. Translation: CASSLAGQGENTEAFF. Drawing the rest from reference TRBV5-4 and TRBJ1-1, the complete variable domain is ETGVTQSPTHLIKTRGQQVTLRCSSQSGHNTVSWYQQALGQGPQFIFQYYREEENGRGNFPPRFSGLQFPNYSSELNVNALELDDSALYLCASSLAGQGENTEAFFGQGTRLTVV.

The chain joins TRBV7-3 to TRBJ2-5, with D perhaps TRBD1 (6 bases). This CDR3 is built from 15 residues. Looked up from germline, CDR1 is SGHTA and CDR2 is FQGTGA. The V and J ends lost 5 bases and 0 bases respectively, with 13 bases between them. The CDR3 nucleotides read TGTGCCAGCAGCCCTGGGACATCAAACCAAGAGACCCAGTACTTC. Protein product: CASSPGTSNQETQYF.